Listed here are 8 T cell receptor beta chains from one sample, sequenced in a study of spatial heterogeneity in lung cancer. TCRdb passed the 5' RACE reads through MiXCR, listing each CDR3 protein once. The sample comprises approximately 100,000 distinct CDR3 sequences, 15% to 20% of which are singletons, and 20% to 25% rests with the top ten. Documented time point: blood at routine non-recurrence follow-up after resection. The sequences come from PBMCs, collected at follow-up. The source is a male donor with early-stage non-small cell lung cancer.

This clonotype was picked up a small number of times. CDR3 DNA: TGCGCCAGCAGCCAAGATTCAGTCCCAGGCGTGAGGGAGACCCAGTACTTC. Its translation: CASSQDSVPGVRETQYF. The rearrangement joins TRBV4-1 to TRBJ2-5; no reliable D call. Trimming cost V 0 bases and J 5 bases, with 19 bases left between them. The CDR3 runs to 17 residues. CDR1 and CDR2 from the germline V gene are MGHRA and YSYEKL.

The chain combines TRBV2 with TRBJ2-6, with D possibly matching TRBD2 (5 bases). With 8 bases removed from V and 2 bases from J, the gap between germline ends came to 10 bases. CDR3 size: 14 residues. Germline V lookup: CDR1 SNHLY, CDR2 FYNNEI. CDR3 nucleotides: TGTGCCAGCTCCATGGGAGCTGGGGCCAACGTCCTGACTTTC. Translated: CASSMGAGANVLTF.

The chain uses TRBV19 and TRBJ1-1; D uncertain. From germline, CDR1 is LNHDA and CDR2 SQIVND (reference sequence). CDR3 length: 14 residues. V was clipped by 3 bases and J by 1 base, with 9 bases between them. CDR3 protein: CASSMRAGNTEAFF. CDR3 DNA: TGTGCCAGTAGTATGAGGGCTGGGAACACTGAAGCTTTCTTT.

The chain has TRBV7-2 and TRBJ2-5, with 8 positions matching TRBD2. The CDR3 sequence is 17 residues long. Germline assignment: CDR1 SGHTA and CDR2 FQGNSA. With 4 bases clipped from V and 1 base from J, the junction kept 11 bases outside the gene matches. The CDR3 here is CASSSDRASGRQETQYF. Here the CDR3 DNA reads TGTGCCAGCAGCTCCGACCGGGCTAGCGGGCGCCAAGAGACCCAGTACTTC. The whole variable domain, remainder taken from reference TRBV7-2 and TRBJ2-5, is GAGVSQSPSNKVTEKGKDVELRCDPISGHTALYWYRQSLGQGLEFLIYFQGNSAPDKSGLPSDRFSAERTGGSVSTLTIQRTQQEDSAVYLCASSSDRASGRQETQYFGPGTRLLVL.

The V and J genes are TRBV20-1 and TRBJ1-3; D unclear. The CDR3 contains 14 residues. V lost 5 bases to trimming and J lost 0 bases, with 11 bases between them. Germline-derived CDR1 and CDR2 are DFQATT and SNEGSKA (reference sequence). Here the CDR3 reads CSALQLSSGNTIYF. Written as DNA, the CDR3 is TGCAGTGCTCTCCAATTAAGCTCTGGAAACACCATATATTTT.

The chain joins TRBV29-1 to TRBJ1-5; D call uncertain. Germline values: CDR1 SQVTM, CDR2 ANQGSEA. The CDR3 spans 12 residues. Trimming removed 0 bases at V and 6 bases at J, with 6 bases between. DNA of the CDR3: TGCAGCGTTGAAGACGTCGGTCAGCCCCAGCATTTT. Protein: CSVEDVGQPQHF.

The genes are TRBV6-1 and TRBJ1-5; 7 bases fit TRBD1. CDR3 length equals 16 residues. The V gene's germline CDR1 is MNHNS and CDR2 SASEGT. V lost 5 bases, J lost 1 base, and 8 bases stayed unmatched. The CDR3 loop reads CASSPAGGASNQPQHF. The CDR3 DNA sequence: TGTGCCAGCAGTCCCGCAGGGGGGGCGAGCAATCAGCCCCAGCATTTT.

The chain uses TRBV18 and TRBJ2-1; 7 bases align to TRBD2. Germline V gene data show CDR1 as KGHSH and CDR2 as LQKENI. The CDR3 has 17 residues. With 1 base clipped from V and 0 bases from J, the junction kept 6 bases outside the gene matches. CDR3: CASSPLAGGGSYNEQFF. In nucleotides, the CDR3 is TGTGCCAGCTCACCACTGGCTGGCGGGGGCTCCTACAATGAGCAGTTCTTC.